This T cell receptor beta chain was obtained from a study of preoperative IRX-2 immunotherapy in early breast cancer. The germline V gene has CDR1 LNHDA and CDR2 SQIVND (reference sequence). CDR3 length: 14 residues. The V end was cut by 9 bases, the J end by 0 bases, with 12 bases between. Treatment in this sample: preoperative locoregional IRX-2 cytokine immunotherapy. Samples came from a phase Ib trial of preoperative locoregional IRX-2 cytokine immunotherapy. The table came from immunoSEQ multiplex PCR; TCRdb's copy has only in-frame clones and leaves some out. The sample lists around 25,000 clones; about 75% were seen once.

This clonotype originated in a human donor with breast cancer. The J gene is TRBJ1-5, the V gene TRBV19; D is possibly TRBD1 (5 bases). This specimen consisted of lymph node tissue, obtained after IRX-2 immunotherapy. The CDR3 reads CASRQTYSNQPQHF. The CDR3 nucleotides read TGTGCCAGCCGACAGACTTATAGCAATCAGCCCCAGCATTTT.